A single sample is the source of the 30 T cell receptor beta chains below, sequenced in a study of T-cell memory formation after mild COVID-19. TCRdb used MiXCR to reprocess the 5' RACE reads, holding one entry per CDR3 protein. The sample has 300,000 to 400,000 distinct CDR3 sequences; around a sixth are singletons. The source material was PBMCs or a T cell subset sorted from them (not recorded which). The origin of the receptors is a man between 18 and 35 years old who had mild COVID-19 (a few samples of this study predate the infection). Cell type and time point are not known.

This clonotype was counted at least ten times. The V gene is TRBV7-9, the J gene TRBJ2-5, with 9 positions matching TRBD2. CDR3 length: 13 amino acids. Per the germline V gene, CDR1 is SEHNR and CDR2 is FQNEAQ (reference sequence). Trimming at V came to 7 bases and at J to 6 bases, leaving 6 bases not matched to a gene. CDR3 in DNA: TGTGCCAGCACCCTAGCGGGGATTCAGACCCAGTACTTC. Encoded protein: CASTLAGIQTQYF. The whole variable domain, filled in from reference TRBV7-9 and TRBJ2-5, reads DTGVSQNPRHKITKRGQNVTFRCDPISEHNRLYWYRQTLGQGPEFLTYFQNEAQLEKSRLLSDRFSAERPKGSFSTLEIQRTEQGDSAMYLCASTLAGIQTQYFGPGTRLLVL.

The rearrangement uses TRBV24-1 and TRBJ2-3, with 7 bases identical to TRBD1. The CDR3 covers 15 residues. CDR1 and CDR2 (germline): KGHDR, SFDVKD. V was pared by 9 bases and J by 0 bases, with 8 bases of the junction left unmatched. The CDR3 reads CATGTGAFSTDTQYF. The CDR3, as DNA: TGTGCCACCGGAACAGGGGCCTTTAGCACAGATACGCAGTATTTT.

The sample holds many counts of this clonotype. The chain links TRBV6-5 to TRBJ2-3; D possibly uses TRBD1 or TRBD2 (6 bases each). The V and J ends lost 3 bases and 5 bases respectively, with 15 bases between them. The CDR3 extends over 15 amino acids. Germline values: CDR1 MNHEY, CDR2 SVGAGI. The CDR3 DNA reads TGTGCCAGCAGTTATGGGGGGCAGGGTGGAGATACGCAGTATTTT. As protein: CASSYGGQGGDTQYF.

This clonotype showed up just a few times. The rearrangement uses TRBV2 and TRBJ1-2, with D tentatively TRBD1 (6 bases). The V end lost 7 bases, the J end lost 3 bases, and 6 bases lay between the germline ends. This CDR3 region has 11 residues. Germline lookup yields CDR1 SNHLY and CDR2 FYNNEI. CDR3 sequence: CASNRDYGYTF. As DNA, the CDR3 is TGTGCCAGCAACAGGGACTATGGCTACACCTTC.

V is TRBV6-9 and J is TRBJ1-2; D not certain. CDR3 size: 12 residues. V was trimmed by 4 bases and J by 5 bases, leaving 8 bases between them. Germline-derived CDR1 and CDR2 are MNHGY and SVAAGI. The DNA for the CDR3 is TGTGCCAGCAGTTGGTCCGAGTATGGCTACACCTTC. Its protein is CASSWSEYGYTF.

The rearrangement uses TRBV4-1 and TRBJ2-1; the match to TRBD2 covers 7 bases. The V segment lost 0 bases and the J segment 4 bases; nucleotides outside the gene matches: 3. The CDR3 has 15 residues. CDR1 and CDR2 (germline): MGHRA, YSYEKL. This CDR3 reads CASSQEGGGYNEQFF. The DNA for the CDR3 is TGCGCCAGCAGCCAAGAGGGGGGGGGTTACAATGAGCAGTTCTTC.

In this sample, this clonotype turned up a few times. The chain carries TRBV30 and TRBJ2-5; a weak D match, TRBD2 (6 bases). Trimming pared 4 bases from V and 9 bases from J, leaving 18 bases between. The CDR3 is 13 amino acids. Germline V gene data show CDR1 as GTSNPN and CDR2 as SVGIG (reference sequence). The CDR3 DNA follows: TGTGCCTGGAATCCGGGGGTAATCGGGTCCCAGTACTTC. As protein: CAWNPGVIGSQYF.

This sequence joins TRBV6-2 or TRBV6-3 and TRBJ1-5; 7 bases agree with TRBD1. J lost 6 bases, V lost 0 bases, and 5 bases had no gene match. The CDR3 runs to 15 residues. Germline lookup yields CDR1 MNHEY and CDR2 SVGEGT. CDR3 in amino acids: CASSYSRQGSQPQHF. In nucleotides, the CDR3 is TGTGCCAGCAGTTACTCCCGACAGGGCTCTCAGCCCCAGCATTTT.

This clonotype was detected ten times or more. The gene calls are TRBV6-5 and TRBJ2-7; no definite D call. The CDR3 spans 16 residues. V was cut by 2 bases and J by 0 bases, with 14 bases left in between. Per the germline V gene, CDR1 is MNHEY and CDR2 is SVGAGI. In nucleotides, the CDR3 is TGTGCCAGCAGTTACCGGGCAGGCCGTGTCTCCTACGAGCAGTACTTC. It codes for CASSYRAGRVSYEQYF.

This clonotype was observed a few times. The V call is TRBV5-1, the J call TRBJ2-3, with D perhaps TRBD1 (5 bases). The CDR3 has 14 residues. Trimming shortened V by 0 bases and J by 5 bases, and 10 bases separated the two germline ends. Germline-derived CDR1 and CDR2 are SGHRS and YFSETQ. The CDR3 nucleotides read TGCGCCAGCAGCTTGGGGACATCGGAAGATACGCAGTATTTT. It yields the protein CASSLGTSEDTQYF.

In its sample, this clonotype was seen once. Because it lacks the conserved phenylalanine or tryptophan at the end, this CDR3 is likely a read error. The chain is built from TRBV2 and TRBJ2-5; 9 positions match TRBD2. The length of the CDR3 is 15 residues. The ends lost 6 bases at V and 5 bases at J; junction bases unmatched: 10. Germline-derived CDR1 and CDR2 are SNHLY and FYNNEI. This CDR3 reads CASRIEGLAGETQYI. CDR3 nucleotide sequence: TGTGCCAGCAGAATAGAGGGCCTAGCGGGGGAGACCCAGTACATC.

This clonotype was seen a few times. V and J are TRBV4-1 and TRBJ2-7; D may match TRBD1 or TRBD2 (6 bases each). CDR1 is MGHRA, CDR2 YSYEKL, per germline. Trimming took off 0 bases at V and 2 bases at J, with 14 bases between the two ends. This CDR3 has 16 residues. The CDR3 reads CASSQEARGGTYEQYF. The DNA of the CDR3 is TGCGCCAGCAGCCAAGAGGCCAGGGGAGGCACCTACGAGCAGTACTTC.

The chain joins TRBV14 to TRBJ2-7, with unresolved D. Germline lookup yields CDR1 SGHDN and CDR2 FVKESK. Deletions cut 5 bases from V and 1 base from J, with 9 bases between. There are 13 residues in the CDR3. CDR3 sequence (DNA): TGTGCCAGCAGCAGCCACGGGTCCTACGAGCAGTACTTC. This sequence encodes CASSSHGSYEQYF.

The sample holds a few counts of this clonotype. One end of the junction varies from germline; a read error may be responsible. The chain has TRBV7-3 and TRBJ2-6; D not certain. This CDR3 has 13 amino acids. Germline CDR1 is SGHTA and CDR2 is FQGTGA. DNA for the CDR3: TGTGCCAGCAGCGCGAGGCCGGACGTACCCCGGGCTTTC. Protein product: CASSARPDVPRAF.

This clonotype was observed a handful of times. This chain connects TRBV2 to TRBJ2-2, with D maybe TRBD1 (6 bases). This CDR3 spans 15 amino acids. The germline CDR1 and CDR2 sequences are SNHLY and FYNNEI. V dropped 8 bases and J dropped 2 bases, with 15 bases sitting between them. Here the CDR3 reads CASDRQGINTGELFF. The CDR3 DNA reads as TGTGCCAGCGATCGGCAGGGGATCAACACCGGGGAGCTGTTTTTT.

This chain joins TRBV20-1 and TRBJ1-6; D may be TRBD1 (5 bases). The CDR3 extends over 13 amino acids. Per the germline V gene, CDR1 is DFQATT and CDR2 is SNEGSKA (reference sequence). V was clipped by 6 bases and J by 12 bases, with 18 bases between them. CDR3 amino acids: CSARRRDLQPLHF. CDR3 DNA sequence: TGCAGTGCCCGGAGGAGGGACCTTCAACCCCTCCACTTT.

This clonotype was picked up a small number of times. V gene TRBV9 combines with J gene TRBJ2-7; D uncertain. Germline V gene lookup returns CDR1 SGDLS and CDR2 YYNGEE. The CDR3 has 14 residues. V lost 0 bases and J lost 4, with 11 bases in between. This chain's CDR3 is CASSVDGLGYEQYF. DNA for the CDR3: TGTGCCAGCAGCGTAGACGGTTTGGGGTACGAGCAGTACTTC.

There are a few counts of this clonotype. The chain couples TRBV6-2 or TRBV6-3 to TRBJ2-1; TRBD1 matches 9 bases. The CDR3 is made up of 16 amino acids. Germline assignment: CDR1 MNHEY and CDR2 SVGEGT. V shed 5 bases, J shed 7 bases, and the junction held 12 bases outside the gene matches. The CDR3 region is CASSNFGQGRWNEQFF. CDR3 nucleotides: TGTGCCAGCAGTAACTTTGGACAGGGGCGGTGGAATGAGCAGTTCTTC.

This clonotype occurred many times. At one end the junction does not follow the germline gene, possibly because of a read error. This rearrangement joins TRBV7-7 to TRBJ2-5; 9 nucleotides match TRBD1. The CDR3 extends over 15 amino acids. The germline V gene has CDR1 SSHAT and CDR2 FNYEAQ (reference sequence). This CDR3 is CASSSGQGGQETQYF. The CDR3 DNA follows: TGTGCTAGCAGCTCGGGACAGGGAGGCCAAGAGACCCAGTACTTC.

A few counts support this clonotype. The chain links TRBV11-2 to TRBJ2-6; 12 bases match TRBD2. Germline trimming cut 5 bases from V and 0 bases from J; bases unmatched to any gene: 5. This CDR3 contains 18 residues. Germline lookup yields CDR1 SGHAT and CDR2 FQNNGV. CDR3 in DNA: TGTGCCAGCAGCGAACGACTAGCGGGGGCCTCTGGGGCCAACGTCCTGACTTTC. Translation gives CASSERLAGASGANVLTF.

This clonotype was seen only a few times. V usage is TRBV28 and J usage is TRBJ1-5, with 7 bases lining up with TRBD1. The V segment lost 3 bases and the J segment 8 bases; nucleotides outside the gene matches: 7. Germline V CDR1 and CDR2: MDHEN, SYDVKM. This CDR3 region has 14 residues. The CDR3 sequence is CASSLGQGGKPQHF. DNA of the CDR3: TGTGCCAGCAGTTTGGGCCAGGGGGGTAAGCCCCAGCATTTT.

The chain links TRBV27 to TRBJ1-1; 8 positions agree with TRBD1. The CDR3 length is 12 residues. The germline V gene encodes CDR1 MNHEY and CDR2 SMNVEV (reference sequence). Losses at the gene ends were 5 bases for V and 11 bases for J; bases not matched to a gene: 7. The CDR3 loop reads CASSTGQGSAFF. The CDR3 nucleotides read TGTGCCAGCAGTACTGGACAGGGCAGCGCTTTCTTT.

The table lists this clonotype with a few counts. The chain carries TRBV7-2 and TRBJ2-2; the match to TRBD1 covers 7 bases. Trimming removed 5 bases from V and 7 bases from J; junction bases left unmatched: 7. Germline CDR1 SGHTA, CDR2 FQGNSA. The CDR3 spans 14 residues. The CDR3 DNA is TGTGCCAGCAGCCCGCTGACAGGGAGCGGGGAGCTGTTTTTT. Protein sequence: CASSPLTGSGELFF.

The table lists this clonotype with a few counts. The chain couples TRBV12-3 or TRBV12-4 to TRBJ2-1, with TRBD1 identical over 7 bases. This CDR3 region has 13 residues. Trimming cost V 4 bases and J 5 bases; bases outside gene matches: 2. Here the CDR3 DNA reads TGTGCCAGCAGTTCTACAGGGGACAATGAGCAGTTCTTC. It is translated as CASSSTGDNEQFF.

This clonotype has just a few counts. The chain is built from TRBV19 and TRBJ1-2; 7 nucleotides align to TRBD1. The CDR3 has 14 residues. The trim removed 5 bases at V and 4 bases at J, leaving 7 bases unmatched. Germline V gene data show CDR1 as LNHDA and CDR2 as SQIVND (reference sequence). Here the CDR3 DNA reads TGTGCCAGTAGTTCACAAGACAGGGCCTATGGCTACACCTTC. Its protein is CASSSQDRAYGYTF.

This clonotype was observed a few times. V gene TRBV7-2 combines with J gene TRBJ2-6, with a tentative D call TRBD1 (6 bases). The germline V and J ends were trimmed by 3 bases and 0 bases, with 12 bases remaining between them. CDR1 SGHTA and CDR2 FQGNSA come from the germline V gene. This CDR3 has 17 amino acids. The CDR3 is CASSFQQGYSGANVLTF. CDR3 in DNA: TGTGCCAGCAGCTTCCAACAGGGCTACTCTGGGGCCAACGTCCTGACTTTC.

In this sample, this clonotype turned up a few times. V usage is TRBV19 and J usage is TRBJ2-2; no firm D call. Trimming took 7 bases from V and 0 from J, leaving 12 bases between them. Germline CDR1 reads LNHDA; CDR2 reads SQIVND (reference sequence). There are 15 residues in the CDR3. CDR3 region: CASMARKANTGELFF. Written as DNA, the CDR3 is TGTGCCAGTATGGCGCGGAAAGCGAACACCGGGGAGCTGTTTTTT.

V and J are TRBV29-1 and TRBJ2-2; no firm D call. V gave up 1 base and J gave up 2 bases, with 8 bases separating them. The CDR3 runs to 14 residues. CDR1 SQVTM and CDR2 ANQGSEA come from the germline V gene. The CDR3 loop reads CSVEAQYNTGELFF. In DNA form, the CDR3 reads TGCAGCGTTGAAGCACAGTACAACACCGGGGAGCTGTTTTTT.

Only a few counts were recorded for this clonotype. The chain has TRBV7-9 and TRBJ1-4; 8 bases line up with TRBD1. V lost 5 bases, J lost 8 bases, and 4 bases stayed unmatched. The V gene's germline CDR1 is SEHNR and CDR2 FQNEAQ (reference sequence). CDR3 length: 13 residues. The CDR3 nucleotides are TGTGCCAGCAGCCGGGGACAGGCCGAAAAACTGTTTTTT. Protein: CASSRGQAEKLFF.

This chain joins TRBV20-1 and TRBJ2-1; 13 bases align to TRBD2. The CDR3 extends over 14 amino acids. V gave up 6 bases and J gave up 2 bases; unmatched junction bases: 1. In germline, CDR1 is DFQATT, CDR2 SNEGSKA (reference sequence). The CDR3 sequence: CSAGTSGAYNEQFF. In nucleotides, the CDR3 is TGCAGTGCGGGGACTAGCGGGGCCTACAATGAGCAGTTCTTC.